The sample holds a few counts of the clone carrying this T cell receptor (beta chain). Its target is not known. Using around 180 ng DNA, 32,000 or so T cell genomes, the sorted-subset replicate PCRs were run. Here immunoSEQ multiplex PCR was the method, and the copy in TCRdb shows in-frame clones only, minus some. The sample holds 850,000 to 1,100,000 clones, 77% seen once. This CDR3 has 14 amino acids. Germline V gives CDR1 MGHDK, CDR2 SYGVNS. The sample originates from a study of shared clonotypes between healthy human individuals. Study-level points and caveats: Around 4.9% of naive CD4 clonotypes were shared across several donors. Having only a few donors restricted how much genetic and exposure-history diversity was captured.

Naive CD45RA+ and memory CD45RA-negative subsets were split from CD4+ cells. This sequence joins TRBV25-1 and TRBJ2-5, with TRBD1 matching over 8 bases. The end of the DNA aligns better with TRBJ2-7, so the J call may be wrong. Sample: memory CD4+ T cells from PBMCs. Subset denoted: CD45RA-negative fraction. The source of this sequence is a man between 18 and 29 years old in good health. Some clones in this sample may be carry-over from other donors' samples. This CDR3 reads CASGGQGRSYEQYF. In DNA, the CDR3 is TGTGCCAGCGGCGGACAGGGTCGATCCTACGAGCAGTACTTC.